The rows below give T cell receptor beta chains drawn from one sample of a study of cytomegalovirus exposure and HLA in healthy donors. The repertoire was sequenced with immunoSEQ multiplex PCR; TCRdb's copy has only in-frame clones and lacks some. Among approximately 170,000 clones, about 88% were seen once, and the ten largest hold approximately 2.5%. The sequencing sample was made of PBMCs. The receptors were gathered from a man aged 25 to 45 in good health and CMV-seropositive. CDR3s include the opening cysteine and the closing phenylalanine or tryptophan. The D gene is left open where the match is weak. Not all rows give a size; the values are once, few, many and, for expanded clones, a class.

>TRBJ2-5|.|.|TRBV9
CASSVGTSQETQYF
TGTGCCAGCAGCGTGGGGACTTCCCAAGAGACCCAGTACTTC
>TRBJ1-2|.|.|TRBV5-6
CASSLGGGYGYTF
TGTGCCAGCAGCTTGGGGGGGGGATATGGCTACACCTTC
>TRBJ1-2|.|.|TRBV14
CASSPLKNTENYGYTF
TGTGCCAGCAGCCCCTTGAAAAATACAGAAAACTATGGCTACACCTTC
>TRBJ2-5|.|once|TRBV10-2
CASTNSRLGGQYF
TGCGCCAGCACCAACTCCCGACTCGGAGGCCAGTACTTC
>TRBJ1-1|.|.|TRBV11-3
CASGTDRDTEAFF
TGTGCCAGCGGCACGGACAGAGACACTGAAGCTTTCTTT
>TRBJ2-1|TRBD2|.|TRBV19
CASSIALAGVSSSYNEQFF
TGTGCCAGTAGTATCGCCCTAGCGGGGGTATCCAGCTCCTACAATGAGCAGTTCTTC
>TRBJ2-3|.|.|TRBV7-9
CASSLIQGTDTQYF
TGTGCCAGCAGCTTAATCCAGGGCACAGATACGCAGTATTTT
>TRBJ2-7|TRBD1|.|TRBV5-1
CASSPRDRSDEQYF
TGCGCCAGCAGCCCCCGGGACAGGTCGGACGAGCAGTACTTC
>TRBJ2-4|TRBD2|.|TRBV19
CASEPGLAGGLSKNIQYF
TGTGCCAGTGAGCCCGGACTAGCGGGAGGTCTTTCCAAAAACATTCAGTACTTC
>TRBJ2-2|TRBD2|.|TRBV11-2
CASSLLAGDPGELFF
TGTGCCAGCAGCTTACTAGCGGGAGACCCCGGGGAGCTGTTTTTT
>TRBJ1-2|.|.|TRBV19
CASSVRTAYGYTF
TGTGCCAGTAGTGTACGGACAGCCTATGGCTACACCTTC
>TRBJ1-1|.|.|TRBV19
CASSIFWQNTEAFF
TGTGCCAGTAGTATTTTTTGGCAGAACACTGAAGCTTTCTTT
>TRBJ2-1|.|.|TRBV4-1
CASSLPSAYNEQFF
TGCGCCAGCAGCCTCCCTAGCGCCTACAATGAGCAGTTCTTC
>TRBJ1-5|.|.|TRBV7-9
CASSQNYGPQHF
TGTGCCAGCAGCCAAAATTACGGGCCCCAGCATTTT
>TRBJ1-1|.|.|TRBV14
CASSHSIGGGAIPAFF
TGTGCCAGCAGCCACTCGATTGGGGGGGGCGCGATCCCAGCTTTCTTT
>TRBJ2-3|.|once|TRBV2
CASTVLDTQYF
TGTGCCAGCACTGTCTTGGATACGCAGTATTTT
>TRBJ1-2|.|.|TRBV27
CASSWRGGRGYTF
TGTGCCAGCAGCTGGAGGGGAGGAAGGGGCTACACCTTC
>TRBJ1-4|.|.|TRBV9
CASSVEGATNEKLFF
TGTGCCAGCAGCGTAGAAGGAGCAACTAATGAAAAACTGTTTTTT
>TRBJ2-3|TRBD2|few|TRBV30
CAWSGGSSTDTQYF
TGTGCCTGGTCGGGCGGGAGTAGTACGGATACGCAGTATTTT
>TRBJ2-1|.|.|TRBV7-9
CASEIGPPYNEQFF
TGTGCCAGCGAAATTGGCCCGCCTTACAATGAGCAGTTCTTC
>TRBJ2-3|.|.|TRBV7-9
CASSGRDTDTQYF
TGTGCCAGCAGCGGACGGGACACAGATACGCAGTATTTT
>TRBJ1-1|.|.|TRBV6-5
CASSYSNRGRPTEAFF
TGTGCCAGCAGTTACTCGAATAGGGGCCGCCCCACTGAAGCTTTCTTT
>TRBJ2-1|TRBD2|.|TRBV9
CASSSTSGKTFF
TGTGCCAGCAGCTCAACTAGCGGGAAAACGTTCTTC
>TRBJ2-1|TRBD2|.|TRBV19
CASSSWTSGINEQFF
TGTGCCAGTAGTAGTTGGACTAGCGGAATAAATGAGCAGTTCTTC
>TRBJ2-1|TRBD2|.|TRBV19
CASSKGRAGLAGANEQFF
TGTGCCAGTAGTAAGGGCCGAGCGGGACTAGCGGGGGCGAATGAGCAGTTCTTC
>TRBJ2-1|TRBD2|.|TRBV4-2
CASSQSPGLAGPSYNEQFF
TGTGCCAGCAGCCAATCACCGGGACTAGCGGGACCCAGCTACAATGAGCAGTTCTTC
>TRBJ2-3|TRBD2|.|TRBV5-1
CASSSGKKAGGSDTQYF
TGCGCCAGCAGTTCCGGGAAGAAAGCGGGAGGGTCAGATACGCAGTATTTT